This note documents a single T cell receptor (beta chain) sequence. The length of the CDR3 is 14 residues. The V and J ends lost 3 bases and 8 bases, in that order; junction bases with no gene match: 8. CDR1 GTSNPN and CDR2 SVGIG come from the germline V gene (reference sequence). This specimen comes from a study of T cell responses to AZD1222 COVID-19 vaccine. Only in-frame clones appear in the TCRdb table, and some are missing; sequencing was by immunoSEQ multiplex PCR. The repertoire holds 100,000 to 150,000 clones, 90% seen once, with 1.5% to 2% in the top ten. The TCR was taken from an adult in good health. The J gene is TRBJ1-4, the V gene TRBV30; 8 bases agree with TRBD1. Sequenced material: peripheral blood, taken on day 0 of AZD1222 vaccination. DNA for the CDR3: TGTGCCTGGAGGAGGGACAGGTTGGCAGAAAAACTGTTTTTT. Protein product: CAWRRDRLAEKLFF.